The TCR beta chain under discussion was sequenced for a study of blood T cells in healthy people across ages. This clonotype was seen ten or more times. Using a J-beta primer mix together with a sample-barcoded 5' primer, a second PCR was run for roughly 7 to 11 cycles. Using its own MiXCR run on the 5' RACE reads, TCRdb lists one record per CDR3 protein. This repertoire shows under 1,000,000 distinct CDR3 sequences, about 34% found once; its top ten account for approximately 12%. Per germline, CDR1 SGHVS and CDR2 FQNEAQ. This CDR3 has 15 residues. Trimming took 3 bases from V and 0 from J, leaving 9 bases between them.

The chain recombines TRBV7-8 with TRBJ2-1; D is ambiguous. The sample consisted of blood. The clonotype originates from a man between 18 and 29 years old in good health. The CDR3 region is CASSLRRSSYNEQFF. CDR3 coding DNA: TGTGCCAGCAGCTTGAGGCGGAGCTCCTACAATGAGCAGTTCTTC.